This T cell receptor beta chain is from a study of T cells after yellow fever vaccination. Study-wide findings and caveats: Most primary-vaccination clones recurred post-booster (roughly 96% CD4, roughly 87% CD8).

MiXCR, run by TCRdb on the 5' RACE reads, gives a single entry per CDR3 protein. Found here are under 300,000 distinct CDR3 sequences, less than 7.5% of them singletons; the top ten hold approximately 1.1%. Remarks on this clonotype: The antigen remains unidentified.

Trimming took off 0 bases at V and 4 bases at J, with 6 bases between the two ends. Per the germline V gene, CDR1 is LNHNV and CDR2 is YYDKDF (reference sequence). This CDR3 spans 13 amino acids. The rearrangement uses TRBV15 and TRBJ1-2; D remains unclear. The receptor comes from a man younger than 40 who received the YFV17D yellow fever vaccine. Sequences were derived from CD4+ T cells sorted from PBMCs, sampled on the day of the yellow fever booster vaccination. The CDR3 DNA reads as TGTGCCACCAGCAGAGATACTACCTATGGCTACACCTTC. Translating gives CATSRDTTYGYTF. The variable domain in full, completed from reference TRBV15 and TRBJ1-2, reads DAMVIQNPRYQVTQFGKPVTLSCSQTLNHNVMYWYQQKSSQAPKLLFHYYDKDFNNEADTPDNFQSRRPNTSFCFLDIRSPGLGDTAMYLCATSRDTTYGYTFGSGTRLTVV.